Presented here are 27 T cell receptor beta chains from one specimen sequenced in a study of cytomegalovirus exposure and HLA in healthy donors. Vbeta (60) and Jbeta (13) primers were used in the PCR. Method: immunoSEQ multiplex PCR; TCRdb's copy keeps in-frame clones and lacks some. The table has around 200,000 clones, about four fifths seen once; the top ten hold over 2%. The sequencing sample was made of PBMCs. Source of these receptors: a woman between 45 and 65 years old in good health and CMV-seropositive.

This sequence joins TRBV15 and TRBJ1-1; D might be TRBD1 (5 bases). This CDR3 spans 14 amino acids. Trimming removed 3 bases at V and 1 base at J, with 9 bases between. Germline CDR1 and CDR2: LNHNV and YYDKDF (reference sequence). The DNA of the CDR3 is TGTGCCACCAGCAGGGGGGAGGCGAACACTGAAGCTTTCTTT. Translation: CATSRGEANTEAFF. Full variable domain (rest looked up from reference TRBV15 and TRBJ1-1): DAMVIQNPRYQVTQFGKPVTLSCSQTLNHNVMYWYQQKSSQAPKLLFHYYDKDFNNEADTPDNFQSRRPNTSFCFLDIRSPGLGDTAMYLCATSRGEANTEAFFGQGTRLTVV.

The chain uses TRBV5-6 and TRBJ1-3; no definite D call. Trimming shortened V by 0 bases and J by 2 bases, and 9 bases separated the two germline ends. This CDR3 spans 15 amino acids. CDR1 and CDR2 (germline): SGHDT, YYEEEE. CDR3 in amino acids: CASSLDPRAGNTIYF. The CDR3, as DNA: TGTGCCAGCAGCTTGGACCCCCGGGCTGGAAACACCATATATTTT.

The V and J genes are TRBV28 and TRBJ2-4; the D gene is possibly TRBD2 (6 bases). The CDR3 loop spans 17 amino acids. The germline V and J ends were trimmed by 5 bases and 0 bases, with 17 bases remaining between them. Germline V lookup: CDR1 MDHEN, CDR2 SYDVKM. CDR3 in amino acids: CASSPPSEPLAKNIQYF. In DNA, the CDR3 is TGTGCCAGCAGTCCCCCTAGCGAGCCGCTAGCCAAAAACATTCAGTACTTC.

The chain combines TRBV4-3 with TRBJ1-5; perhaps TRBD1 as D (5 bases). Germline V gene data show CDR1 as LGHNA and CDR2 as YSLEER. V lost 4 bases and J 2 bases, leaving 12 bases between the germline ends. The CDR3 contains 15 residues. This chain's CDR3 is CASSPGHKGNQPQHF. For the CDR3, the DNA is TGCGCCAGCAGCCCCGGACACAAGGGCAATCAGCCCCAGCATTTT.

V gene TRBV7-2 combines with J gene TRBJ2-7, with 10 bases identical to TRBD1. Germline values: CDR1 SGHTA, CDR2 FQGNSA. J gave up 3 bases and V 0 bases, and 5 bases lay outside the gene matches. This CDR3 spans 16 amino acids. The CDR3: CASSLAGTGVLYEQYF. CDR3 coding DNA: TGTGCCAGCAGCTTAGCCGGGACAGGGGTACTCTACGAGCAGTACTTC.

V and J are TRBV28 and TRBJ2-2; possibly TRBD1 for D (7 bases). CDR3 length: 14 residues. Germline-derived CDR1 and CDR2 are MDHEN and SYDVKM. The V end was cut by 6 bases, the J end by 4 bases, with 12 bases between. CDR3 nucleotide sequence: TGTGCCAGCAGGGAGGGGGCCGGCACCGGGGAGCTGTTTTTT. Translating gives CASREGAGTGELFF. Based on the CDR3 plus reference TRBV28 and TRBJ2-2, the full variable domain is DVKVTQSSRYLVKRTGEKVFLECVQDMDHENMFWYRQDPGLGLRLIYFSYDVKMKEKGDIPEGYSVSREKKERFSLILESASTNQTSMYLCASREGAGTGELFFGEGSRLTVL.

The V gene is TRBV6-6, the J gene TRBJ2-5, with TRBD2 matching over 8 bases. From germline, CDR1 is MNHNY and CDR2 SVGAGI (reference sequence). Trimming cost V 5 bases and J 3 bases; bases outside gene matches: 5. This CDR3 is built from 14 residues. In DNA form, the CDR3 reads TGTGCCAGCAGTCCCGGGGGGGGCGAAGAGACCCAGTACTTC. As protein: CASSPGGGEETQYF.

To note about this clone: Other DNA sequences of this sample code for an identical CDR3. CDR3 amino acids: CASSQGIQGNGNTIYF. The CDR3 nucleotides are TGTGCCAGCAGCCAAGGAATACAGGGGAACGGAAACACCATATATTTT. V and J are TRBV4-2 and TRBJ1-3; TRBD1 matches at 7 bases. The germline gives CDR1 LGHNA, CDR2 YNFKEQ. This CDR3 is 16 amino acids long. The V and J ends lost 1 base and 4 bases, in that order; junction bases with no gene match: 7.

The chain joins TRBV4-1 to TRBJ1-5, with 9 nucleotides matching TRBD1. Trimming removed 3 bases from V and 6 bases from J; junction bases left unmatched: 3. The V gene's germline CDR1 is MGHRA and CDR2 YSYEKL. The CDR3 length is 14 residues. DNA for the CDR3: TGCGCCAGCAGCCATCGACAGGGGGTTCAGCCCCAGCATTTT. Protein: CASSHRQGVQPQHF.

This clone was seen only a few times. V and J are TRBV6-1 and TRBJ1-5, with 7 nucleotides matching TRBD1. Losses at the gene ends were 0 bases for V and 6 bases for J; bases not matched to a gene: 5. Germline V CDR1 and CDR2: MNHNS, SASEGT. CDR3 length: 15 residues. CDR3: CASSEARQGTQPQHF. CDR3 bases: TGTGCCAGCAGTGAAGCTCGACAGGGCACTCAGCCCCAGCATTTT.

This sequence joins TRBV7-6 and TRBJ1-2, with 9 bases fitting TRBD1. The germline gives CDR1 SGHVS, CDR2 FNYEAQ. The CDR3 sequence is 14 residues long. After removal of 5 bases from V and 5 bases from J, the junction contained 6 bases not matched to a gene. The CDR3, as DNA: TGTGCCAGCAGCGAGTCCGACAGGGGGTATGGCTACACCTTC. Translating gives CASSESDRGYGYTF.

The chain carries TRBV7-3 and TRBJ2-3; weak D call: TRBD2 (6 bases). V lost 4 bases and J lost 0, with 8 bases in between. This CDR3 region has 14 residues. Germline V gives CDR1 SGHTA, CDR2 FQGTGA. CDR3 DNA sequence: TGTGCCAGCAGCTCCGCGGGGAGCACAGATACGCAGTATTTT. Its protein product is CASSSAGSTDTQYF. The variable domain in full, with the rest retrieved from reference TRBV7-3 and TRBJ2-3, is GAGVSQTPSNKVTEKGKYVELRCDPISGHTALYWYRQSLGQGPEFLIYFQGTGAADDSGLPNDRFFAVRPEGSVSTLKIQRTERGDSAVYLCASSSAGSTDTQYFGPGTRLTVL.

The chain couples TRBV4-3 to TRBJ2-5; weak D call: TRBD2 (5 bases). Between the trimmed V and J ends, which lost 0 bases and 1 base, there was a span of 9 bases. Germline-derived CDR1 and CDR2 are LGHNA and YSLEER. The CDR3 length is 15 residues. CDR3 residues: CASSQEAAVQETQYF. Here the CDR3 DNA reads TGCGCCAGCAGCCAAGAAGCAGCGGTCCAAGAGACCCAGTACTTC.

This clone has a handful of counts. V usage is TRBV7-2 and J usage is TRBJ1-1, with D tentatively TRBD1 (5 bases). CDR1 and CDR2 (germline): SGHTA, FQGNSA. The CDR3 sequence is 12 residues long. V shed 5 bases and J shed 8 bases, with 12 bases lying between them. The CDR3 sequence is CASSLNRQEAFF. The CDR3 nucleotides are TGTGCCAGCAGCCTCAATCGACAGGAAGCTTTCTTT.

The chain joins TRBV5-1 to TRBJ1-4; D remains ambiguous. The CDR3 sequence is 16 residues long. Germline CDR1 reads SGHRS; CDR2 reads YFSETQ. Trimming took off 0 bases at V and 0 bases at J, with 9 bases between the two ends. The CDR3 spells CASSLDGGATNEKLFF. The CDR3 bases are TGCGCCAGCAGCTTGGATGGCGGTGCAACTAATGAAAAACTGTTTTTT.

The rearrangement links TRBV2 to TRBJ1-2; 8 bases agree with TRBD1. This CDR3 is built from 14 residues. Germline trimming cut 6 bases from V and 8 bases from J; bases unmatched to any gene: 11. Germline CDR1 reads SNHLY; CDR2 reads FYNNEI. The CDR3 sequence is CASRWYQGARGYTF. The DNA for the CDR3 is TGTGCCAGCAGGTGGTATCAGGGGGCTCGAGGCTACACCTTC.

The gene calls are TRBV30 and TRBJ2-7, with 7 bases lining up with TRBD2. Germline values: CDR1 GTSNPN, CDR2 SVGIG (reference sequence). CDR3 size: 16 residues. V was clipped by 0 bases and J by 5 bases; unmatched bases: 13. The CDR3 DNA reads TGTGCCTGGAGTGTACTTGGGGGGGGTTTAATCCACGAGCAGTACTTC. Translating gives CAWSVLGGGLIHEQYF.

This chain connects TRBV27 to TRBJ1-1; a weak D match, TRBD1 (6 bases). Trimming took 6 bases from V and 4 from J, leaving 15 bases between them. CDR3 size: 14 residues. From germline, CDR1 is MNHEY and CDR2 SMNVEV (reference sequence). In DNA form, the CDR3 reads TGTGCCAGCAGCCGAATACAGGGCAGCACTGAAGCTTTCTTT. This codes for CASSRIQGSTEAFF.

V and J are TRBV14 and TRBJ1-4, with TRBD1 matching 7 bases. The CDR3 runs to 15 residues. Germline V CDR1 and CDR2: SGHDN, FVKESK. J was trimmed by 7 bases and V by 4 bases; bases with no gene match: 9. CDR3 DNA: TGTGCCAGCAGCCTTCAGACAGGGCTAAGTGAAAAACTGTTTTTT. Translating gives CASSLQTGLSEKLFF.

The CDR3 loop is CASSPTGGQGYTF. The CDR3, as DNA: TGTGCCAGCAGCCCCACAGGGGGCCAAGGCTACACCTTC. This chain links TRBV7-6 with TRBJ1-2, with 9 bases aligning to TRBD1. The CDR3 loop spans 13 amino acids. CDR1 and CDR2 from the germline V gene are SGHVS and FNYEAQ. The V gene end was trimmed by 5 bases and the J gene end by 8 bases; junction bases not matched to a gene: 6.

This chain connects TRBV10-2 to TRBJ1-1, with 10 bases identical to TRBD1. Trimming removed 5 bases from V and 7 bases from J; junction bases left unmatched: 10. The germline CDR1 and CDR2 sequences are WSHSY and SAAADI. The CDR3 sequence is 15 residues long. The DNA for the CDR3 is TGCGCCAGCAGTTCTCCGGACAGGGGGGCCCTTGAAGCTTTCTTT. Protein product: CASSSPDRGALEAFF.

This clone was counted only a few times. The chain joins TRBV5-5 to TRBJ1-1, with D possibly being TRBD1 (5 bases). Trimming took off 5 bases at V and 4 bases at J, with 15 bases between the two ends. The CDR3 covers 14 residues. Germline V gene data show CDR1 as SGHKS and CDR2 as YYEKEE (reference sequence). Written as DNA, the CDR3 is TGTGCCAGCAGGGAGACGACAGCCAGCACTGAAGCTTTCTTT. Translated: CASRETTASTEAFF.

The CDR3 loop is CASSLDPVAGGREQYF. Here the CDR3 DNA reads TGCGCCAGCAGCCTCGACCCCGTAGCGGGGGGGCGCGAGCAGTACTTC. The chain carries TRBV5-1 and TRBJ2-7, with 11 bases fitting TRBD2. Germline V gene data show CDR1 as SGHRS and CDR2 as YFSETQ. The CDR3 covers 16 residues. V lost 4 bases, J lost 6 bases, and 12 bases stayed unmatched.

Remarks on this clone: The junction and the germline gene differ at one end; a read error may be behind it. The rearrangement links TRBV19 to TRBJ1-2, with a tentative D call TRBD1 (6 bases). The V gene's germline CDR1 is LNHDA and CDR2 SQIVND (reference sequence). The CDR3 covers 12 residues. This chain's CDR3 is CASSPLNRTEFF. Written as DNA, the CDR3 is TGTGCCAGTAGCCCACTAAACCGGACAGAATTCTTC. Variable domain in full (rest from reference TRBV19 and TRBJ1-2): DGGITQSPKYLFRKEGQNVTLSCEQNLNHDAMYWYRQDPGQGLRLIYYSQIVNDFQKGDIAEGYSVSREKKESFPLTVTSAQKNPTAFYLCASSPLNRTEFFGSGTRLTVV.

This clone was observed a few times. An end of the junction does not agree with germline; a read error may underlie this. The CDR3 region has the DNA TGCGCCAGCAGCGAAGAATGGACAGGGAATGAAAAACTGTTTTTT. Protein sequence: CASSEEWTGNEKLFF. The chain couples TRBV4-1 to TRBJ1-4, with TRBD1 matching over 8 bases. CDR1 and CDR2 (germline): MGHRA, YSYEKL. The CDR3 loop spans 15 amino acids.

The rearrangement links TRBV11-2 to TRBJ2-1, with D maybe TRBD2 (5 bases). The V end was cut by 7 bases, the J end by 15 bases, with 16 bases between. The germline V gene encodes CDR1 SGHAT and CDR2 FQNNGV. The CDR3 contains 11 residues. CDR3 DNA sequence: TGTGCCAGCATCCTAGGGCGGGTACCGTTCTTC. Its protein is CASILGRVPFF.

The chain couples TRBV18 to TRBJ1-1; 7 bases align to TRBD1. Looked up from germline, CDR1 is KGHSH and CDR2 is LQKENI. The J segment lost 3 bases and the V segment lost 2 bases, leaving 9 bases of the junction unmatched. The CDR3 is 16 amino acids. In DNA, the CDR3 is TGTGCCAGCTCACCAGCGGGTAAGGGGGCGGACACTGAAGCTTTCTTT. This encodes CASSPAGKGADTEAFF.